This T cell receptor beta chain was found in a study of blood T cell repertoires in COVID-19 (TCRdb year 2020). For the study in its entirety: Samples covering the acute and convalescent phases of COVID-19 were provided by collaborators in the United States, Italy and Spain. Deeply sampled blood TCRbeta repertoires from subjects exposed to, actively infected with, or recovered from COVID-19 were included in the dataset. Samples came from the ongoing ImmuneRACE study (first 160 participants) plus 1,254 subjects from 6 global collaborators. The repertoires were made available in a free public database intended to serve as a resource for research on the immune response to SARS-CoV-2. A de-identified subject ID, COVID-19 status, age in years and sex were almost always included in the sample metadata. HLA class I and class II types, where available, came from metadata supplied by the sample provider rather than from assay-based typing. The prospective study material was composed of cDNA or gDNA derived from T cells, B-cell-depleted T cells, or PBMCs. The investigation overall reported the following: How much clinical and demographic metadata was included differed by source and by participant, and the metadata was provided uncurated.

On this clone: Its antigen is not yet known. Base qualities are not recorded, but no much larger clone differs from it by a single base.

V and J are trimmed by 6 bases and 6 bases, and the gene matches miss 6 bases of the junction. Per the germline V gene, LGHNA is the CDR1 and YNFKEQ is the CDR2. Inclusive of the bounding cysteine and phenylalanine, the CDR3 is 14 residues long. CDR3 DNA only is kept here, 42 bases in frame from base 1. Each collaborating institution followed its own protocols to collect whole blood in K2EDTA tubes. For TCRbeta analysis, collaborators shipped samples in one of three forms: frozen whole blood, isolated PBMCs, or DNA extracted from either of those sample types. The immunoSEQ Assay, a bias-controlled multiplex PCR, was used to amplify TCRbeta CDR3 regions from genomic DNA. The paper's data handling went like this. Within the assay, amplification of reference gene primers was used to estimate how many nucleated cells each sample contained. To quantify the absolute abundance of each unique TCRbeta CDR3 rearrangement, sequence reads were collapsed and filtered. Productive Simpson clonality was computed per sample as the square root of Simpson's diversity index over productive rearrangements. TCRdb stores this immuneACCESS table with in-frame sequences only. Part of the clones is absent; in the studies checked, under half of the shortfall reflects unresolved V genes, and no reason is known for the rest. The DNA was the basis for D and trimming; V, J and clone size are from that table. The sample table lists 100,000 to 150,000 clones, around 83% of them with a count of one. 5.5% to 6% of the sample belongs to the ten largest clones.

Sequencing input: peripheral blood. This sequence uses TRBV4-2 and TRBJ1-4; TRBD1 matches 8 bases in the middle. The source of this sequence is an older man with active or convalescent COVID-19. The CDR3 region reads CASRTDREDEKLFF. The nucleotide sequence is TGTGCCAGCAGAACGGACAGGGAGGATGAAAAACTGTTTTTT.